This entry concerns a single T cell receptor beta chain. Its antigen is as yet unknown. This entry is derived from a study of OX40 agonist ivuxolimab in advanced cancers. Study at large: Patients were dosed with the agonistic anti-OX40 (CD134) antibody ivuxolimab. Study-wide points: Part of the nonresponder group also had normalized T-cell clonal expansion that was low. CD4+ T cells averaged fewer expanded clones than CD8+ T cells.

At baseline, cycle 4 day 1, and cycle 7 day 1, blood was sampled. Germline CDR1 is LNHDA and CDR2 is SQIVND (reference sequence). V lost 4 bases to trimming and J lost 4 bases; unmatched junction nucleotides: 12. The CDR3 spans 16 residues. Using immunoSEQ multiplex PCR, the repertoire was profiled, and TCRdb retains in-frame clones only, with some absent. The data hold 36,000 or so clones, with about 81% observed a single time. The source material was CD4+ or CD8+ T cells sorted from blood, sampled in a trial of the OX40 agonist ivuxolimab. This clonotype originated in an adult with an advanced solid tumor such as melanoma, head and neck, liver or kidney cancer. This chain uses TRBV19 with TRBJ2-5; 7 bases are a match to TRBD1. This CDR3 reads CASSKHRTGLAETQYF. The CDR3 coding sequence is TGTGCCAGTAGTAAGCATAGGACAGGCTTAGCAGAGACCCAGTACTTC.